This entry is about one TCR beta chain. Its target is not known. PCR used 60 Vbeta primers and 13 Jbeta primers. Some clones are missing from TCRdb's copy, which holds only in-frame ones; the method was immunoSEQ multiplex PCR. The table records some 110,000 clones, around 70% of them present only once. The source of the sample is a study of cytomegalovirus exposure and HLA in healthy donors. Points from the study as a whole: Further analysis, carried out later, found HLA-associated TCR beta chains more clonally expanded than equally common other chains.

Trimming cost V 0 bases and J 7 bases, with 6 bases left between them. The CDR3 totals 13 residues. CDR1 is SEHNR, CDR2 FQNEAQ, per germline (reference sequence). V gene TRBV7-9 combines with J gene TRBJ2-2; no firm D call. The origin of this receptor is a man aged 30-40 years in good health and CMV-seropositive. Specimen: PBMCs. The chain's CDR3 is CASSLAVGGELFF. As DNA, the CDR3 is TGTGCCAGCAGCTTAGCGGTCGGCGGGGAGCTGTTTTTT.